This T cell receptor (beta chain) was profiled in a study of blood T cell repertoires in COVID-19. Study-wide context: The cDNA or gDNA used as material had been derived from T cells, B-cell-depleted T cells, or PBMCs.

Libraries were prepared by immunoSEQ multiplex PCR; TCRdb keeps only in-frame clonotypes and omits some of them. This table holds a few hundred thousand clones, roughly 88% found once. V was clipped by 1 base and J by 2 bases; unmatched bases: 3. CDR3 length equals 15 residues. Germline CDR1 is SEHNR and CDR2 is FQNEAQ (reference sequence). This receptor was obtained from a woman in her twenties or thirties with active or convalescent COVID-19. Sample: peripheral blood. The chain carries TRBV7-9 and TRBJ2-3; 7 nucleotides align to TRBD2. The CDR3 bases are TGTGCCAGCAGCTTAGGGCTAGCGGACACAGATACGCAGTATTTT. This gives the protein CASSLGLADTDTQYF.